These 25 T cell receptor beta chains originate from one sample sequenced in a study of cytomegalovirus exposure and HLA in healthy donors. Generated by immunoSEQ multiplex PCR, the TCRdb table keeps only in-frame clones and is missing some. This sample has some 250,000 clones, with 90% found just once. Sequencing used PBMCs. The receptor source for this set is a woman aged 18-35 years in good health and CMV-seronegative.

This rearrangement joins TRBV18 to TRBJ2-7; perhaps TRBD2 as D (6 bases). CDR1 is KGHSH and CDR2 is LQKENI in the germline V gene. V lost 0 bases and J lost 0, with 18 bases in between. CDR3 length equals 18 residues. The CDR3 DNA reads TGTGCCAGCTCACCACCGTCAAGTCGCGGGGCAAGCTCCTACGAGCAGTACTTC. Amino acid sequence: CASSPPSSRGASSYEQYF.

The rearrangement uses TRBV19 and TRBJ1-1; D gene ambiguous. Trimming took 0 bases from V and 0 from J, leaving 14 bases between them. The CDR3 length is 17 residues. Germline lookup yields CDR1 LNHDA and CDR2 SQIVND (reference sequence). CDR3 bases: TGTGCCAGTAGTATAGAATTTTGGGCCTCAATGAACACTGAAGCTTTCTTT. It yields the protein CASSIEFWASMNTEAFF. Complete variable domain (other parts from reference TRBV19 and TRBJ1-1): DGGITQSPKYLFRKEGQNVTLSCEQNLNHDAMYWYRQDPGQGLRLIYYSQIVNDFQKGDIAEGYSVSREKKESFPLTVTSAQKNPTAFYLCASSIEFWASMNTEAFFGQGTRLTVV.

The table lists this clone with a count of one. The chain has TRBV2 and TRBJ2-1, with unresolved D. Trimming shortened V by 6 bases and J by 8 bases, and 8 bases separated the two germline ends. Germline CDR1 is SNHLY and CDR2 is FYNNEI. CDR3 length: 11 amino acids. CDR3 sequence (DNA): TGTGCCAGCAGCCCTGAGGATGAGCAGTTCTTC. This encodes CASSPEDEQFF.

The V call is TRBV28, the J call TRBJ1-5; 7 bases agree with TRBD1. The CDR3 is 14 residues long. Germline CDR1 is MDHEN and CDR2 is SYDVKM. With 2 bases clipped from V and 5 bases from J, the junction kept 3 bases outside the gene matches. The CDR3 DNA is TGTGCCAGCAGTTTAGGGACAGCATATCAGCCCCAGCATTTT. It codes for CASSLGTAYQPQHF.

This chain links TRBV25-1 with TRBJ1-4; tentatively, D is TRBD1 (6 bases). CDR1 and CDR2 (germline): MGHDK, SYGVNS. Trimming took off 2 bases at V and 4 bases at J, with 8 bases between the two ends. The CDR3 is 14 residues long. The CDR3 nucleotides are TGTGCCAGCAGTGAACAACAGGGTAATGAAAAACTGTTTTTT. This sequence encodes CASSEQQGNEKLFF.

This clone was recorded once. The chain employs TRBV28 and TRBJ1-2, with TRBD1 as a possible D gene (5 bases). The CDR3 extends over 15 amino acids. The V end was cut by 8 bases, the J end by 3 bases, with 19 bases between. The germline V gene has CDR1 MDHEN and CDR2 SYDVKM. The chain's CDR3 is CASAFTGAGDYGYTF. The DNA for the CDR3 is TGTGCCAGCGCATTCACCGGGGCGGGGGACTATGGCTACACCTTC.

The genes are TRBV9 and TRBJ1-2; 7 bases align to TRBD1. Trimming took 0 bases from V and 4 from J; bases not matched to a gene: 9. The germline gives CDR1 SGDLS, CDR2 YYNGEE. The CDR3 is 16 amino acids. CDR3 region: CASSVARTGESYGYTF. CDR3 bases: TGTGCCAGCAGCGTAGCCAGGACAGGAGAGTCCTATGGCTACACCTTC.

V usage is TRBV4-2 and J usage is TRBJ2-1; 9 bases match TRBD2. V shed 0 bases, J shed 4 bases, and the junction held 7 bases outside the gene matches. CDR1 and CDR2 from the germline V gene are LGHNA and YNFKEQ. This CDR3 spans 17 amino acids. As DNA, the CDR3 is TGTGCCAGCAGCCAAGACCAGGGCGGGGGGGAGTACAATGAGCAGTTCTTC. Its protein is CASSQDQGGGEYNEQFF.

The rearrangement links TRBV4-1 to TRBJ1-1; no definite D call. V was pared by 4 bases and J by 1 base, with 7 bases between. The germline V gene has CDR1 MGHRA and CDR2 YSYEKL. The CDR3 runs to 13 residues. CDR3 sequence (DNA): TGCGCCAGCAGCCGAAACAGGAACACTGAAGCTTTCTTT. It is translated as CASSRNRNTEAFF.

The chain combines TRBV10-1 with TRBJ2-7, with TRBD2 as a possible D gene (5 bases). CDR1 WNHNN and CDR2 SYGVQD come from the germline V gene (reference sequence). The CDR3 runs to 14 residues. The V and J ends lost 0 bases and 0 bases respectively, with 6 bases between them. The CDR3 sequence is CASSESGSSYEQYF. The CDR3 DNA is TGCGCCAGCAGTGAGTCAGGGAGCTCCTACGAGCAGTACTTC.

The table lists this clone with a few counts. CDR3 amino acids: CASSLGQGGSPLHF. CDR3 DNA sequence: TGTGCCAGCTCTTTAGGACAGGGAGGATCACCCCTCCACTTT. The V and J genes are TRBV7-9 and TRBJ1-6, with 8 bases identical to TRBD1. The CDR3 covers 14 residues. The germline CDR1 and CDR2 sequences are SEHNR and FQNEAQ (reference sequence). The V gene end was trimmed by 8 bases and the J gene end by 10 bases; junction bases not matched to a gene: 10.

The CDR3 nucleotides are TGTGCCAGCAGCCCACCTCAATCGTACAGGGGTGAAGCTTTCTTT. It encodes CASSPPQSYRGEAFF. This chain joins TRBV7-9 and TRBJ1-1, with 7 bases matching TRBD1. The V gene end was trimmed by 5 bases and the J gene end by 7 bases; junction bases not matched to a gene: 13. The CDR3 has 15 residues. Germline V gene lookup returns CDR1 SEHNR and CDR2 FQNEAQ (reference sequence).

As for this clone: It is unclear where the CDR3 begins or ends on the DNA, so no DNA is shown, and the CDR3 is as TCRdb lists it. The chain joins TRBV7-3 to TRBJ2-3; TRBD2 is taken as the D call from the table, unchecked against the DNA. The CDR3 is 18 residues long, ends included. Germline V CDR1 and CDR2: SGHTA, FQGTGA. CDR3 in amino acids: CASSLFLSGGASTDTQYF.

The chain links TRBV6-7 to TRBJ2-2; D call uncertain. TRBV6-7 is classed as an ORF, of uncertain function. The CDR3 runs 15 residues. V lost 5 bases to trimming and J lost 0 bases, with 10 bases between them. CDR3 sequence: CASSRPDTNTGELFF. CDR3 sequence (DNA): TGTGCCAGCAGTAGACCAGACACGAACACCGGGGAGCTGTTTTTT.

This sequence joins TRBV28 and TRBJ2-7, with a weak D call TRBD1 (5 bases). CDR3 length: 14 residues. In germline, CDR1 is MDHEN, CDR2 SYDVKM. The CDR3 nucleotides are TGTGCCAGCAGTTTCCGGCAGGGCTCCGACGAGCAGTACGTC. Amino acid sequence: CASSFRQGSDEQYV.

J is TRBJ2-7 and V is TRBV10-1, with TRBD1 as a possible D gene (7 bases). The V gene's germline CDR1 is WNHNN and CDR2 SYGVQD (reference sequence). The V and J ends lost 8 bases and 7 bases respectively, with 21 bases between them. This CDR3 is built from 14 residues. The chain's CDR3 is CASGTQGGLGEQYF. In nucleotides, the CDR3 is TGCGCCAGCGGGACCCAGGGGGGCCTGGGTGAGCAGTACTTC.

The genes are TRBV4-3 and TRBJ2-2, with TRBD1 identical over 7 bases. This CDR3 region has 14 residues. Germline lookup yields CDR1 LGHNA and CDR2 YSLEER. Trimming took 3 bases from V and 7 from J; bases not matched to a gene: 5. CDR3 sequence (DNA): TGCGCCAGCAGCCAGACAGGGTCCCACGGGGAGCTGTTTTTT. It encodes CASSQTGSHGELFF.

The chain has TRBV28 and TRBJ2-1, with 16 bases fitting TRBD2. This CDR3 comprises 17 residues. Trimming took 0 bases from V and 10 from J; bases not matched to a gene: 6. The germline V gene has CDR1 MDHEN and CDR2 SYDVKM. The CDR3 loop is CASSLWGLAGGPHEQFF. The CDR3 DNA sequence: TGTGCCAGCAGTTTATGGGGACTAGCGGGGGGGCCGCACGAGCAGTTCTTC.

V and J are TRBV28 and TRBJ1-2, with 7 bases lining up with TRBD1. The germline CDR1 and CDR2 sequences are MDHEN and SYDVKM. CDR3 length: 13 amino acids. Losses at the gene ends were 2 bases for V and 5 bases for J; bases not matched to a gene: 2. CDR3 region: CASSLTGAYGYTF. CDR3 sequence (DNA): TGTGCCAGCAGTTTAACAGGGGCTTATGGCTACACCTTC.

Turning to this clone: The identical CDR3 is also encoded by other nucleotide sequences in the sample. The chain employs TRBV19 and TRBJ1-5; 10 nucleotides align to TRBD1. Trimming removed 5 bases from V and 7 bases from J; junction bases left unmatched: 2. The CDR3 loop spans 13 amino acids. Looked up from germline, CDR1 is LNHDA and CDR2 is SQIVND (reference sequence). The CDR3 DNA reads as TGTGCCAGTAGTGGGACAGGGGTGCAGCCCCAGCATTTT. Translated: CASSGTGVQPQHF.

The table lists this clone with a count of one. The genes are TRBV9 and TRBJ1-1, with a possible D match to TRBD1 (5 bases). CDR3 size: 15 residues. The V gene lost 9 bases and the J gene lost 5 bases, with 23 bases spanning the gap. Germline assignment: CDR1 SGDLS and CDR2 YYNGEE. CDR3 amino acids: CAISPGGVGGTEAFF. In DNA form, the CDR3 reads TGTGCCATCTCCCCCGGGGGGGTCGGTGGAACTGAAGCTTTCTTT.

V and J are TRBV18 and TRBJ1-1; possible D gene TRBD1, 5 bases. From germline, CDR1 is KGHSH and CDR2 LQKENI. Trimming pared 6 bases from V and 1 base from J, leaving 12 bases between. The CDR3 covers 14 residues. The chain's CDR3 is CASSPGRANTEAFF. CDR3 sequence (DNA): TGTGCCAGCTCCCCAGGGAGAGCGAACACTGAAGCTTTCTTT.

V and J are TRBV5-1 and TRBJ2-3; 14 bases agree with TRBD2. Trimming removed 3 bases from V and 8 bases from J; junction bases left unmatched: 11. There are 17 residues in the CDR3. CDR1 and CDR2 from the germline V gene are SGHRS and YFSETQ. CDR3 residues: CASSWTSGGPPLGTQYF. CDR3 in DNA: TGCGCCAGCAGCTGGACTAGCGGGGGGCCCCCACTAGGTACGCAGTATTTT.

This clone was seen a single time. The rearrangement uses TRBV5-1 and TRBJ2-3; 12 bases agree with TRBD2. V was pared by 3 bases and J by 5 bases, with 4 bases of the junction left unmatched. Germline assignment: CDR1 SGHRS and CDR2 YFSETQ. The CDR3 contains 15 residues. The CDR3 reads CASSSSGGAGDTQYF. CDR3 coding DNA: TGCGCCAGCAGCTCTAGCGGGGGGGCTGGAGATACGCAGTATTTT.

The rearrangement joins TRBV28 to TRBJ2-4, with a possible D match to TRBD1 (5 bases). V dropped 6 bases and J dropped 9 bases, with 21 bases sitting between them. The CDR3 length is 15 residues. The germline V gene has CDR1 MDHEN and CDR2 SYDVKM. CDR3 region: CASRSQGAGNLIQYF. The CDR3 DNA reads TGTGCCAGCAGATCCCAAGGGGCAGGCAACCTCATTCAGTACTTC.